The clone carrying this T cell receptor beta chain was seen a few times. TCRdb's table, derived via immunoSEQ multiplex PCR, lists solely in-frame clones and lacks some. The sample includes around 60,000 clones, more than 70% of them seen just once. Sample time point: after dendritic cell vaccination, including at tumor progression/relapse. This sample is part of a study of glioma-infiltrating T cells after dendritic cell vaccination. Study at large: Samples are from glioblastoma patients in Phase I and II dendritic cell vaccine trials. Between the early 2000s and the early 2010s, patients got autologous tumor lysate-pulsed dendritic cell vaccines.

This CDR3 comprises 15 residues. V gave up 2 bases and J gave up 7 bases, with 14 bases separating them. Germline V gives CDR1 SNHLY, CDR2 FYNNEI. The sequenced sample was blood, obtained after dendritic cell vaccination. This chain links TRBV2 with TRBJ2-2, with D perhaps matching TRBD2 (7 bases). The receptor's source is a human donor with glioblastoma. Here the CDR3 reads CASSEFGGRVGELFF. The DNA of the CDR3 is TGTGCCAGCAGTGAATTCGGGGGGCGGGTCGGGGAGCTGTTTTTT. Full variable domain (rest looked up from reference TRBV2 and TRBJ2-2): EPEVTQTPSHQVTQMGQEVILRCVPISNHLYFYWYRQILGQKVEFLVSFYNNEISEKSEIFDDQFSVERPDGSNFTLKIRSTKLEDSAMYFCASSEFGGRVGELFFGEGSRLTVL.